These 16 T cell receptor beta chains originate from one sample sequenced in a study of blood T cell repertoires in COVID-19. The assay was immunoSEQ multiplex PCR, and TCRdb's table has in-frame clones only and misses some. Of over 350,000 clones listed, 88% are singletons. Material: PBMCs or T cells enriched from blood (not recorded which). Receptor source: a woman between 18 and 29 years old who had recovered from COVID-19.

This clone was detected a few times. The chain links TRBV5-1 to TRBJ1-2, with D tentatively TRBD1 (5 bases). The CDR3 is made up of 15 amino acids. The V and J ends lost 3 bases and 6 bases respectively, with 18 bases between them. Germline lookup yields CDR1 SGHRS and CDR2 YFSETQ. The CDR3 sequence is CASSSRGEGVNGYTF. CDR3 nucleotides: TGCGCCAGCAGCTCCCGGGGGGAGGGTGTAAATGGCTACACCTTC.

This chain connects TRBV4-3 to TRBJ2-7, with TRBD2 as a possible D gene (5 bases). V dropped 6 bases and J dropped 4 bases, with 13 bases sitting between them. The CDR3 is 13 residues long. CDR1 is LGHNA, CDR2 YSLEER, per germline. The CDR3 nucleotides read TGCGCCAGCAGACGTGGACTGATATACGAGCAGTACTTC. Its protein is CASRRGLIYEQYF.

The chain has TRBV10-2 and TRBJ1-2, with D possibly TRBD1 on 5 matching bases. The CDR3 is 14 amino acids. The V end lost 2 bases, the J end lost 4 bases, and 11 bases lay between the germline ends. Germline CDR1 WSHSY, CDR2 SAAADI. CDR3 region: CASSEKGRGYGYTF. Written as DNA, the CDR3 is TGCGCCAGCAGTGAGAAGGGGAGGGGCTATGGCTACACCTTC.

The rearrangement joins TRBV19 to TRBJ2-7; 12 nucleotides line up with TRBD1. Germline CDR1 and CDR2: LNHDA and SQIVND (reference sequence). The CDR3 is made up of 16 amino acids. V trimming: 4 bases; J trimming: 7 bases; junction bases outside the gene matches: 11. The DNA of the CDR3 is TGTGCCAGTAGTACTGAGGGACAGGGGGCAGTTTGGGAGCAGTACTTC. It yields the protein CASSTEGQGAVWEQYF.

This sequence joins TRBV28 and TRBJ2-7; D may be TRBD1 (5 bases). This CDR3 spans 13 amino acids. The germline V gene encodes CDR1 MDHEN and CDR2 SYDVKM. V lost 6 bases and J lost 2, with 11 bases in between. CDR3 sequence reads: CASRTTETYEQYF. CDR3 coding DNA: TGTGCCAGCAGGACGACAGAAACCTACGAGCAGTACTTC.

The rearrangement links TRBV27 to TRBJ1-1, with TRBD1 as a possible D gene (5 bases). Germline CDR1 MNHEY, CDR2 SMNVEV (reference sequence). Trimming stripped 7 bases from V and 2 bases from J, with 8 bases between. The CDR3 is made up of 12 amino acids. The chain's CDR3 is CASIDSNTEAFF. As DNA, the CDR3 is TGTGCCAGCATCGACAGTAACACTGAAGCTTTCTTT.

This chain joins TRBV16 and TRBJ1-2; 11 bases map to TRBD1. CDR1 and CDR2 (germline): KGHSY, FQNENV. CDR3 length: 16 amino acids. After removal of 0 bases from V and 4 bases from J, the junction contained 4 bases not matched to a gene. The CDR3 DNA sequence: TGTGCCAGCAGCCAATCTTGGACAGGGGGCAGCTATGGCTACACCTTC. Encoded protein: CASSQSWTGGSYGYTF.

This chain links TRBV24-1 with TRBJ2-1, with TRBD1 identical over 8 bases. The CDR3 loop spans 17 amino acids. CDR1 and CDR2 from the germline V gene are KGHDR and SFDVKD. Trimming cost V 5 bases and J 7 bases; bases outside gene matches: 15. The CDR3 bases are TGTGCCACCAGTGCTTCCAGGACAGGGACTCTTGGAAATGAGCAGTTCTTC. This sequence encodes CATSASRTGTLGNEQFF.

This chain connects TRBV27 to TRBJ1-1; D possibly corresponds to TRBD1 (6 bases). Trimming took 6 bases from V and 3 from J, leaving 32 bases between them. CDR3 length: 20 residues. CDR1 is MNHEY, CDR2 SMNVEV, per germline (reference sequence). CDR3 coding DNA: TGTGCCAGCAGCCAATTCTCAGGGGCAGGGGAGAGCGGCCGATACACTGAAGCTTTCTTT. It is translated as CASSQFSGAGESGRYTEAFF.

The chain has TRBV5-4 and TRBJ1-6; 7 bases are a match to TRBD1. This CDR3 has 15 residues. Germline CDR1 SGHNT, CDR2 YYREEE (reference sequence). Trimming removed 3 bases from V and 7 bases from J; junction bases left unmatched: 7. The CDR3 DNA sequence: TGTGCCAGCAGCTCTCCAGGGGGGATCAATTCACCCCTCCACTTT. Residues: CASSSPGGINSPLHF.

V and J are TRBV14 and TRBJ1-1, with unresolved D. The CDR3 extends over 15 amino acids. Germline V lookup: CDR1 SGHDN, CDR2 FVKESK. V shed 5 bases and J shed 5 bases, with 18 bases lying between them. The DNA of the CDR3 is TGTGCCAGCAGCTTAAGGGTGGAGGGCTGGACTGAAGCTTTCTTT. Translation: CASSLRVEGWTEAFF.

J is TRBJ1-5 and V is TRBV6-5; D not certain. The CDR3 is 15 residues long. Germline CDR1 and CDR2: MNHEY and SVGAGI. The V and J ends lost 0 bases and 3 bases respectively, with 9 bases between them. CDR3 bases: TGTGCCAGCAGTTACTCGAAGAGTCCCAATCAGCCCCAGCATTTT. Translated, it gives CASSYSKSPNQPQHF.

This clone was recorded a few times. This chain joins TRBV7-8 and TRBJ1-3; 9 bases match TRBD1. CDR1 and CDR2 (germline): SGHVS, FQNEAQ. V was pared by 5 bases and J by 4 bases, with 6 bases of the junction left unmatched. The CDR3 extends over 15 amino acids. This CDR3 is CASSPGTGTGNTIYF. The CDR3 nucleotides are TGTGCCAGCAGCCCGGGGACAGGGACAGGAAACACCATATATTTT.

This sequence joins TRBV24-1 and TRBJ2-1, with a weak D call TRBD2 (5 bases). This CDR3 spans 14 amino acids. Germline CDR1 KGHDR, CDR2 SFDVKD. V was pared by 4 bases and J by 9 bases, with 15 bases between. The CDR3 reads CATSDPSSDVEQFF. The CDR3 bases are TGTGCCACCAGTGACCCCAGTAGCGATGTTGAGCAGTTCTTC.

This chain uses TRBV12-3 or TRBV12-4 with TRBJ2-1; D not certain. Trimming removed 7 bases at V and 9 bases at J, with 10 bases between. There are 11 residues in the CDR3. The CDR3 coding sequence is TGTGCCAGCATGATTCCCGGTGAGCAGTTCTTC. Translating gives CASMIPGEQFF.

The V call is TRBV27, the J call TRBJ2-7, with D tentatively TRBD2 (7 bases). V was pared by 5 bases and J by 7 bases, with 18 bases between. Germline-derived CDR1 and CDR2 are MNHEY and SMNVEV (reference sequence). The CDR3 loop spans 14 amino acids. In nucleotides, the CDR3 is TGTGCCAGCAGTCAGCTGGGGGGGCCAGGGGAGCAGTACTTC. Translating gives CASSQLGGPGEQYF.